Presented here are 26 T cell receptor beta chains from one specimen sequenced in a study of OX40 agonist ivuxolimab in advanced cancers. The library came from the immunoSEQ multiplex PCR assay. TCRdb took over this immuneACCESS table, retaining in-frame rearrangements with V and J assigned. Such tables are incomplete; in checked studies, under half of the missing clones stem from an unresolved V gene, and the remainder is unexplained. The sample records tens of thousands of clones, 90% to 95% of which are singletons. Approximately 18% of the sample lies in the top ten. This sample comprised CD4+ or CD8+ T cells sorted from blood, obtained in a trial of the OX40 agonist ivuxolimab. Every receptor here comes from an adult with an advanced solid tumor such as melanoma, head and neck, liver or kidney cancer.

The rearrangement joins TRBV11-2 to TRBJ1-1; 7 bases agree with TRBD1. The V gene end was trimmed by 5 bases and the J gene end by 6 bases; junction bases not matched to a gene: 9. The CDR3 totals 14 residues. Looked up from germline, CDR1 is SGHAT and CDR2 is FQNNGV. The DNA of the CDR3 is TGTGCCAGCAGCCCCCGGGACAGTCACGCTGAAGCTTTCTTT. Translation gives CASSPRDSHAEAFF.

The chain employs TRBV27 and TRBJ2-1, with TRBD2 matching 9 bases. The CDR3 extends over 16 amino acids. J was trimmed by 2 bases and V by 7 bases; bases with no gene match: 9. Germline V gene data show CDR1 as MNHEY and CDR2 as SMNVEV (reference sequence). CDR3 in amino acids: CASTISAGGAYNEQFF. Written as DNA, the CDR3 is TGTGCCAGCACCATCTCAGCGGGAGGAGCCTACAATGAGCAGTTCTTC.

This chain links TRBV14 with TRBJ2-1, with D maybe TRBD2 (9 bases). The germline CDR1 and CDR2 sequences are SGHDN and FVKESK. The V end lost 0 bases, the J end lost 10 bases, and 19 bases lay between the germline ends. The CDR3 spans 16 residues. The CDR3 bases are TGTGCCAGCAGCCAAGAAGGGGCTAGCGGGACAGGAGAGCAGTTCTTC. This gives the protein CASSQEGASGTGEQFF.

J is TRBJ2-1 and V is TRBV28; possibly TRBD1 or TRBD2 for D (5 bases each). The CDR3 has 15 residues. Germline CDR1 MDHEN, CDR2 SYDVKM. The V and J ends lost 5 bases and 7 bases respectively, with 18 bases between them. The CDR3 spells CASSPGRSKGNEQFF. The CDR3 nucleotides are TGTGCCAGCAGTCCGGGACGATCGAAGGGGAATGAGCAGTTCTTC.

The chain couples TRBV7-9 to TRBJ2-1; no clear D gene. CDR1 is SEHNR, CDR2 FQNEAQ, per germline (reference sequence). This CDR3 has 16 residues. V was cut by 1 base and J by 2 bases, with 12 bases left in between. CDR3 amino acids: CASSLGVAAPYNEQFF. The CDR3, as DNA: TGTGCCAGCAGCTTAGGGGTTGCGGCCCCCTACAATGAGCAGTTCTTC.

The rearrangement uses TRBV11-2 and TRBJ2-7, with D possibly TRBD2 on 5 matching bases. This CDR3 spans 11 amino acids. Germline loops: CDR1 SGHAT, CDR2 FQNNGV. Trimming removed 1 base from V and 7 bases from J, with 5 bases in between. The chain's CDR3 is CASSLGLEQYF. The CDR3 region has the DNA TGTGCCAGCAGCTTAGGACTAGAGCAGTACTTC.

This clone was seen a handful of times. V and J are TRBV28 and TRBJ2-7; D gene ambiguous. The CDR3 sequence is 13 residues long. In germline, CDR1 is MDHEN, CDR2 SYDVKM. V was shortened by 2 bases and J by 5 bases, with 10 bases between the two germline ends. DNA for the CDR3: TGTGCCAGCAGTTTAGGGCAGAGCCACGAGCAGTACTTC. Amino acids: CASSLGQSHEQYF.

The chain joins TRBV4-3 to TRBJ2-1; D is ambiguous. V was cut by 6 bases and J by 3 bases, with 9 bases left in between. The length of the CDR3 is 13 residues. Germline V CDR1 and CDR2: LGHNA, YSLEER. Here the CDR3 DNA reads TGCGCCAGCAGTTCCCCCCTCTACAATGAGCAGTTCTTC. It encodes CASSSPLYNEQFF.

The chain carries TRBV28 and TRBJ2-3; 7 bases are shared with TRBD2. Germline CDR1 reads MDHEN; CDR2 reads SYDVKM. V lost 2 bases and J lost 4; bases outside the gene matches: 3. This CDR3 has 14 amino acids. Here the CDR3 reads CASSLEGRADTQYF. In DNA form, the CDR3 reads TGTGCCAGCAGTTTAGAGGGGAGGGCAGATACGCAGTATTTT.

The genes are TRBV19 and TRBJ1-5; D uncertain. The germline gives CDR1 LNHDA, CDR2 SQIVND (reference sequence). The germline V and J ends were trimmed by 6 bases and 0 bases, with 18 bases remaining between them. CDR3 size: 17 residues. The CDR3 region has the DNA TGTGCCAGTAGCATCGGGCCCTCGGGTTATAGCAATCAGCCCCAGCATTTT. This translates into CASSIGPSGYSNQPQHF.

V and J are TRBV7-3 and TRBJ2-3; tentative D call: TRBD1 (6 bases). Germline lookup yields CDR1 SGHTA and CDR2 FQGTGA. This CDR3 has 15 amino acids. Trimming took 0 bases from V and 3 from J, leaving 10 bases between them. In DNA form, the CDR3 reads TGTGCCAGCAGCTTAACGGGACACTTAACAGATACGCAGTATTTT. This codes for CASSLTGHLTDTQYF.

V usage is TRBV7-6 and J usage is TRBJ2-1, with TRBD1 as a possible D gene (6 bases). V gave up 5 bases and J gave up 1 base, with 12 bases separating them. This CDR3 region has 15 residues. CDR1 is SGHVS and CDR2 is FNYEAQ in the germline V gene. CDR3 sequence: CASSPTGPSYNEQFF. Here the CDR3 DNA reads TGTGCCAGCAGCCCTACAGGGCCTTCCTACAATGAGCAGTTCTTC.

Here the CDR3 reads CASSPRDRSTYEQYF. The CDR3 DNA follows: TGTGCCAGCAGCCCCCGGGACAGAAGTACCTACGAGCAGTACTTC. V usage is TRBV28 and J usage is TRBJ2-7; 7 bases agree with TRBD1. The J segment lost 2 bases and the V segment lost 6 bases, leaving 10 bases of the junction unmatched. Germline assignment: CDR1 MDHEN and CDR2 SYDVKM. This CDR3 spans 15 amino acids.

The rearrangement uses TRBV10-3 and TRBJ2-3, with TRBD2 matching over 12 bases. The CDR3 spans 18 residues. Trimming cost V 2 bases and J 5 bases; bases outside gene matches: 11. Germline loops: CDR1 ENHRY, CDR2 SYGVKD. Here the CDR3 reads CAISEAGTSGHEGDTQYF. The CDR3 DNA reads TGTGCCATCAGTGAGGCCGGGACTAGCGGGCATGAGGGAGATACGCAGTATTTT.

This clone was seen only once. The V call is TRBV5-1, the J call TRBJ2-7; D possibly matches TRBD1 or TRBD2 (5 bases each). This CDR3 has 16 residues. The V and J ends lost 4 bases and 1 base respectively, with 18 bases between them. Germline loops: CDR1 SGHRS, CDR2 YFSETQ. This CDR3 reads CASSATGTTKSYEQYF. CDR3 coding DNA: TGCGCCAGCAGCGCTACCGGGACGACAAAATCCTACGAGCAGTACTTC.

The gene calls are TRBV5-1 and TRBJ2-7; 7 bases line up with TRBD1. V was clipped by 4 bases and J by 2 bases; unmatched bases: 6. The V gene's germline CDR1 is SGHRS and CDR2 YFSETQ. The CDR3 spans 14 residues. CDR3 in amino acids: CASSEGQAAYEQYF. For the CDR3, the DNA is TGCGCCAGCAGCGAAGGACAGGCCGCCTACGAGCAGTACTTC.

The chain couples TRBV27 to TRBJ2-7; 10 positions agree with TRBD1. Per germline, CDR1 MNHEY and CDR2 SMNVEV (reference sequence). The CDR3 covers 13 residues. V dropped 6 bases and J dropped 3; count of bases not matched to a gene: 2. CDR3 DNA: TGTGCCAGCAGCCGGACAGGGGGCTACGAGCAGTACTTC. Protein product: CASSRTGGYEQYF.

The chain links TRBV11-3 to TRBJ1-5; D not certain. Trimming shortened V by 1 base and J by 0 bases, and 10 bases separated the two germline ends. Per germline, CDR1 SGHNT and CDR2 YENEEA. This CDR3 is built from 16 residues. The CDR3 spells CASSLATLYSNQPQHF. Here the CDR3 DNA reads TGTGCCAGCAGCTTAGCCACGCTATATAGCAATCAGCCCCAGCATTTT.

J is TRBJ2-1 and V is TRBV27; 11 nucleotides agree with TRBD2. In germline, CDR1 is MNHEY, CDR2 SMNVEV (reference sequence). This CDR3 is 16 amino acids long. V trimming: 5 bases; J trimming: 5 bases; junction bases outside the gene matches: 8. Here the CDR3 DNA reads TGTGCCAGCAGTCTCCGAATAGCGGGAGGGCACAATGAGCAGTTCTTC. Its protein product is CASSLRIAGGHNEQFF.

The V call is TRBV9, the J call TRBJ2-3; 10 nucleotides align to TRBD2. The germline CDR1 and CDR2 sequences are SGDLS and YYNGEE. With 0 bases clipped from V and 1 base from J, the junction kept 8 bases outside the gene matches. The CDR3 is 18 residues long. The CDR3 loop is CASSVGEREGPGTDTQYF. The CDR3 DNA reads TGTGCCAGCAGCGTAGGCGAGCGGGAGGGCCCCGGCACAGATACGCAGTATTTT.

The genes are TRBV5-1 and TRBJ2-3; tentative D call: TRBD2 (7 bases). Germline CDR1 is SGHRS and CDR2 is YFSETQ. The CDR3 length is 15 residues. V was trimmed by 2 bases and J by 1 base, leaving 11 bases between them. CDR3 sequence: CASSLGGAGTDTQYF. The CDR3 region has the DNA TGCGCCAGCAGCTTAGGGGGGGCCGGCACAGATACGCAGTATTTT.

CDR3 amino acids: CASSVGGSQETQYF. In DNA form, the CDR3 reads TGTGCCAGCAGCGTTGGAGGGAGTCAAGAGACCCAGTACTTC. This sequence joins TRBV9 and TRBJ2-5; D is possibly TRBD2 (6 bases). CDR3 length: 14 amino acids. Germline assignment: CDR1 SGDLS and CDR2 YYNGEE. Trimming left V 2 bases short and J 2 bases short, with 10 bases between.

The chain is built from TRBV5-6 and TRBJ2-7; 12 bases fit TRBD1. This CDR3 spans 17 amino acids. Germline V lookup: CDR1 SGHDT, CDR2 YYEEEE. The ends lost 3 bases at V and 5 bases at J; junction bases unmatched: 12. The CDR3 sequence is CASSSTPGQGALDEQYF. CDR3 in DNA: TGTGCCAGCAGCTCTACACCGGGACAGGGGGCTTTGGACGAGCAGTACTTC.

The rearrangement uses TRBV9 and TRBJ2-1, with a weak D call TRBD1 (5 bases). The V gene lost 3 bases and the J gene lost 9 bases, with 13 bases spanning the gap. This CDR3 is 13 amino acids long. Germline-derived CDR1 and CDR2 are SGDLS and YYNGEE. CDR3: CASSARRAPEQFF. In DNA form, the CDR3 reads TGTGCCAGCAGCGCCCGCAGGGCCCCTGAGCAGTTCTTC.

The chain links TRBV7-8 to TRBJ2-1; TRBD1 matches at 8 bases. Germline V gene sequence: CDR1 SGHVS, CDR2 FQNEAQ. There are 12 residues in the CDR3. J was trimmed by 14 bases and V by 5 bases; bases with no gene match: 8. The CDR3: CASSPDVGQEFF. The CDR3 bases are TGTGCCAGCAGCCCAGACGTGGGACAGGAGTTCTTC.

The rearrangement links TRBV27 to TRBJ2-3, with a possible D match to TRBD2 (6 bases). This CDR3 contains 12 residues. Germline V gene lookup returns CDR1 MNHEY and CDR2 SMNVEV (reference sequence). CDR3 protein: CASSWGADTQYF. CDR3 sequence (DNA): TGTGCATCTTCGTGGGGGGCAGATACGCAGTATTTT.